One TCR beta chain is described in this entry. V lost 6 bases, J lost 3 bases, and 24 bases lay in between. CDR1 SQVTM and CDR2 ANQGSEA come from the germline V gene. The CDR3 runs 16 residues. This sample stems from a study of blood T cell repertoires in COVID-19. Under the authors' procedure: Using reference gene primer amplification, nucleated cell counts were estimated. Profiled with immunoSEQ multiplex PCR; TCRdb holds only in-frame clones, not every one. Clonal size and the V and J genes are those of that table, whereas D and trimming came from the DNA. The sample has roughly 150,000 clones; around nine tenths are singletons.

Sequenced: peripheral blood. The clonotype originates from a human donor in a cohort sampled during active COVID-19. The rearrangement joins TRBV29-1 to TRBJ2-7, with D possibly being TRBD1 (6 bases). CDR3 nucleotides: TGCAGCGTCCGTAGGGGGTTTCCGGGACACAACTACGAGCAGTACTTC. Amino acid sequence: CSVRRGFPGHNYEQYF.